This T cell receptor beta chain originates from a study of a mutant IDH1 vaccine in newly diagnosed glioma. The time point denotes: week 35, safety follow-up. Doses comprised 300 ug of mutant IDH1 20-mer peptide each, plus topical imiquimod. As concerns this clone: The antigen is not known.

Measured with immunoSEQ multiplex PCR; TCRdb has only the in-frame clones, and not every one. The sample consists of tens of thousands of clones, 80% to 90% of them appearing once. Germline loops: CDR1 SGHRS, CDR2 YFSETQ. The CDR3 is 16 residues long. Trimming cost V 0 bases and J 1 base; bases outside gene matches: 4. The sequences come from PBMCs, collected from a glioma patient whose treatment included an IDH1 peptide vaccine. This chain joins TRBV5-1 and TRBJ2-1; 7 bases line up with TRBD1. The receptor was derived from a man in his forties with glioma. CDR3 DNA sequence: TGCGCCAGCAGCTTGGCAGGCAGGGGGTCCTACAATGAGCAGTTCTTC. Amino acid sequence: CASSLAGRGSYNEQFF.